What follows are 14 T cell receptor beta chains derived from one specimen sequenced in a study of radiation and T cells in renal cell carcinoma. The repertoire was sequenced with immunoSEQ multiplex PCR; TCRdb's copy has only in-frame clones and lacks some. This table has 90,000 to 100,000 clones, approximately 86% appearing once. Indicated time point: baseline pretreatment blood. The sample's treatment: 15 Gy SBRT to primary tumor, nephrectomy 4 weeks later. The sequencing here drew on blood, taken from a patient whose treatment included radiotherapy and nephrectomy. The source is a man aged 45-60 years with renal cell carcinoma.

V usage is TRBV5-1 and J usage is TRBJ1-1; D not certain. With 7 bases removed from V and 8 bases from J, the gap between germline ends came to 24 bases. Germline lookup yields CDR1 SGHRS and CDR2 YFSETQ. The CDR3 consists of 15 residues. The CDR3 coding sequence is TGCGCCAGCCAAAAACAGCCAGGAGGTGATGAGGAAGCTTTCTTT. Protein: CASQKQPGGDEEAFF.

This rearrangement joins TRBV5-4 to TRBJ1-1, with D uncertain. The CDR3 contains 13 residues. Trimming pared 4 bases from V and 0 bases from J, leaving 7 bases between. Germline CDR1 reads SGHNT; CDR2 reads YYREEE (reference sequence). The CDR3 DNA sequence: TGTGCCAGCAGCCGGGAGATGAACACTGAAGCTTTCTTT. It encodes CASSREMNTEAFF.

The CDR3 spells CASSPRTSGGLQYF. As DNA, the CDR3 is TGCGCCAGCAGCCCTAGGACTAGCGGGGGGTTGCAGTACTTC. The genes are TRBV4-1 and TRBJ2-7, with 14 bases identical to TRBD2. The V segment lost 4 bases and the J segment 9 bases; nucleotides outside the gene matches: 5. The CDR3 has 14 residues. The germline CDR1 and CDR2 sequences are MGHRA and YSYEKL.

This clone was counted a few times. The chain couples TRBV19 to TRBJ1-1, with D possibly TRBD1 on 5 matching bases. The CDR3 is made up of 14 amino acids. CDR1 is LNHDA and CDR2 is SQIVND in the germline V gene (reference sequence). Deletions cut 5 bases from V and 3 bases from J, with 13 bases between. For the CDR3, the DNA is TGTGCCAGTAGTCTTGGCCTGGGGGACACTGAAGCTTTCTTT. Amino acids: CASSLGLGDTEAFF.

This clone was observed once. The V call is TRBV27, the J call TRBJ1-5; 7 bases are a match to TRBD1. V trimming: 5 bases; J trimming: 4 bases; junction bases outside the gene matches: 2. The CDR3 has 13 amino acids. From germline, CDR1 is MNHEY and CDR2 SMNVEV (reference sequence). CDR3 loop: CASSQTGNQPQHF. The CDR3 nucleotides are TGTGCCAGCAGTCAGACAGGGAATCAGCCCCAGCATTTT.

The V and J genes are TRBV25-1 and TRBJ2-5; 13 bases agree with TRBD2. Germline CDR1 reads MGHDK; CDR2 reads SYGVNS. The CDR3 length is 18 residues. V gave up 2 bases and J gave up 0 bases; unmatched junction bases: 6. The CDR3 spells CASSEGTSGAPHQETQYF. Written as DNA, the CDR3 is TGTGCCAGCAGTGAAGGGACTAGCGGGGCACCCCACCAAGAGACCCAGTACTTC.

The chain combines TRBV2 with TRBJ1-5; D gene uncertain. The CDR3 is 14 amino acids. The V gene's germline CDR1 is SNHLY and CDR2 FYNNEI. The V gene lost 0 bases and the J gene lost 6 bases, with 9 bases spanning the gap. The CDR3, as DNA: TGTGCCAGCAGTGAAGCGCCCCCTGGTCAGCCCCAGCATTTT. It encodes CASSEAPPGQPQHF.

The V call is TRBV5-5, the J call TRBJ2-5; TRBD1 matches at 7 bases. The germline V gene encodes CDR1 SGHKS and CDR2 YYEKEE (reference sequence). The CDR3 is 14 amino acids. Losses at the gene ends were 1 base for V and 2 bases for J; bases not matched to a gene: 2. The CDR3 nucleotides are TGTGCCAGCAGCTTGAGGACAGGACAAGAGACCCAGTACTTC. Translation: CASSLRTGQETQYF.

The rearrangement uses TRBV11-2 and TRBJ1-1, with D hard to call. V was clipped by 3 bases and J by 3 bases, with 14 bases between them. CDR3 size: 15 residues. The germline V gene has CDR1 SGHAT and CDR2 FQNNGV. CDR3 bases: TGTGCCAGCAGCTTCAGTGTGCCCCCGGACACTGAAGCTTTCTTT. This codes for CASSFSVPPDTEAFF. The variable domain in full, with the rest retrieved from reference TRBV11-2 and TRBJ1-1, is EAGVAQSPRYKIIEKRQSVAFWCNPISGHATLYWYQQILGQGPKLLIQFQNNGVVDDSQLPKDRFSAERLKGVDSTLKIQPAKLEDSAVYLCASSFSVPPDTEAFFGQGTRLTVV.

V and J are TRBV29-1 and TRBJ1-5, with D tentatively TRBD1 (6 bases). Looked up from germline, CDR1 is SQVTM and CDR2 is ANQGSEA. The CDR3 runs to 13 residues. V lost 3 bases and J 6 bases, leaving 12 bases between the germline ends. The CDR3 nucleotides are TGCAGCGTTGAGGCAGGGGTAGGTCAGCCCCAGCATTTT. Its translation is CSVEAGVGQPQHF.

This clone was seen more than once but under ten times. The chain uses TRBV4-2 and TRBJ1-2, with D maybe TRBD1 (6 bases). CDR1 and CDR2 from the germline V gene are LGHNA and YNFKEQ. V was pared by 0 bases and J by 13 bases, with 15 bases between. The CDR3 sequence is 13 residues long. CDR3 region: CASSQDGVGASTF. CDR3 bases: TGTGCCAGCAGCCAAGACGGTGTGGGGGCGAGCACCTTC.

Here the CDR3 reads CASSYSKVRNYGYTF. The CDR3 nucleotides read TGTGCCAGCAGTTACTCGAAAGTTAGAAACTATGGCTACACCTTC. This sequence joins TRBV6-5 and TRBJ1-2; D gene unclear. Trimming pared 0 bases from V and 2 bases from J, leaving 10 bases between. The CDR3 is 15 residues long. Germline V gene lookup returns CDR1 MNHEY and CDR2 SVGAGI.

This clone was seen a handful of times. The chain links TRBV4-1 to TRBJ2-7, with 8 bases lining up with TRBD1. The CDR3 extends over 15 amino acids. Trimming cost V 7 bases and J 0 bases; bases outside gene matches: 8. CDR1 and CDR2 from the germline V gene are MGHRA and YSYEKL. The CDR3: CASKRYDRGSYEQYF. The CDR3 DNA reads TGCGCCAGCAAAAGGTACGACAGGGGCTCCTACGAGCAGTACTTC.

The gene calls are TRBV5-1 and TRBJ2-7; 11 bases are a match to TRBD2. Trimming took 5 bases from V and 5 from J; bases not matched to a gene: 9. The CDR3 has 15 amino acids. Germline CDR1 and CDR2: SGHRS and YFSETQ. CDR3 amino acids: CASSPGGTSGDEQYF. The CDR3 DNA sequence: TGCGCCAGCAGTCCAGGGGGGACTAGCGGCGACGAGCAGTACTTC. Drawing the rest from reference TRBV5-1 and TRBJ2-7, the complete variable domain is KAGVTQTPRYLIKTRGQQVTLSCSPISGHRSVSWYQQTPGQGLQFLFEYFSETQRNKGNFPGRFSGRQFSNSRSEMNVSTLELGDSALYLCASSPGGTSGDEQYFGPGTRLTVT.